The source of this T cell receptor beta chain is a study of blood T cell repertoires in COVID-19. Whole-study context: PBMCs, B-cell-depleted T cells, or T cells provided the cDNA or gDNA that made up the material.

This CDR3 region has 14 residues. Germline CDR1 SGHAT, CDR2 FQDESV (reference sequence). V gave up 4 bases and J gave up 2 bases; unmatched junction bases: 2. The Seattle site enrolled patients during active infection and followed them longitudinally. Original processing notes: Amplification from reference gene primers served as the basis for estimated nucleated cell counts. Assay used: immunoSEQ multiplex PCR; TCRdb lists only in-frame clones, some missing. V and J calls and clone size are those listed in that table; D and trimming were worked out from the DNA. Of about 110,000 clones in the sample, approximately 80% were seen once.

Material for sequencing was peripheral blood. The V and J genes are TRBV11-1 and TRBJ2-3; 8 positions agree with TRBD2. The source of this sequence is a man older than 75 with COVID-19, enrolled during active disease. The CDR3 here is CASSSSGFTDTQYF. DNA of the CDR3: TGTGCCAGCAGCTCTAGCGGGTTCACAGATACGCAGTATTTT. Full variable domain (remainder filled in from reference TRBV11-1 and TRBJ2-3): EAEVAQSPRYKITEKSQAVAFWCDPISGHATLYWYRQILGQGPELLVQFQDESVVDDSQLPKDRFSAERLKGVDSTLKIQPAELGDSAMYLCASSSSGFTDTQYFGPGTRLTVL.